This T cell receptor beta chain was documented in a study of monozygotic twins with cystic fibrosis. Study outcomes and limitations: The repertoire was suggested to be naive-dominated, clonality median roughly 0.0089.

The method was immunoSEQ multiplex PCR; TCRdb's version includes in-frame clones alone and lacks a portion of them. The sample gives 22,000 or so clones, more than 75% of which show up once; roughly 1.2% is in the top ten. CDR1 is LNHDA and CDR2 is SQIVND in the germline V gene (reference sequence). The V end lost 8 bases, the J end lost 0 bases, and 14 bases lay between the germline ends. This CDR3 has 15 amino acids. A word on this clone: The antigen remains unidentified.

The TCR originated in a woman in her twenties or thirties with cystic fibrosis. Input material: blood. J is TRBJ2-1 and V is TRBV19; no clear D. This CDR3 reads CASQTLVGSYNEQFF. Written as DNA, the CDR3 is TGTGCCAGTCAGACCTTAGTTGGCTCCTACAATGAGCAGTTCTTC.